This section outlines one TCR beta chain sequence together with its context. Here immunoSEQ multiplex PCR was the method, and the copy in TCRdb shows in-frame clones only, minus some. The table has around 15,000 clones, approximately 80% seen once. The CDR3 is made up of 15 amino acids. Between the trimmed V and J ends, which lost 8 bases and 2 bases, there was a span of 16 bases. The germline V gene has CDR1 MNHNY and CDR2 SVGAGI (reference sequence). The sample belongs to a study of cytotoxic CD8 clonotypes in ibrutinib-treated CLL. The sequence was obtained from a human donor with chronic lymphocytic leukemia. The input for sequencing was PBMCs, taken before ibrutinib treatment. This chain joins TRBV6-6 and TRBJ1-3; no clear D gene. CDR3 protein: CASRYGRQAGNTIYF. The CDR3 DNA follows: TGTGCCAGCCGCTACGGCCGGCAGGCTGGAAACACCATATATTTT.